This T cell receptor beta chain was obtained from a study of blood T cell repertoires in COVID-19. V shed 0 bases and J 4 bases; nucleotides not matched to a gene: 4. Germline V gives CDR1 SGHDN, CDR2 FVKESK. The CDR3 length is 15 residues. Sequencing was performed with immunoSEQ multiplex PCR; in TCRdb, only in-frame clones are kept and a portion is missing. This table has about 58,000 clones, over 65% appearing once. Material: peripheral blood. The chain employs TRBV14 and TRBJ1-2; the match to TRBD1 covers 8 bases. The sequence was obtained from a man aged 40-50 years with active COVID-19. The CDR3 nucleotides are TGTGCCAGCAGCCAAGATCCAGGGGGCGTCTATGGCTACACCTTC. Translated, it gives CASSQDPGGVYGYTF.